This T cell receptor (beta chain) was retrieved from a study of technical replicates of blood from a few donors. The junction had 7 bases not matched to a gene; V was cut back by 5 bases and J by 6 bases. CDR3 length: 13 residues. In germline, CDR1 is SGHDN, CDR2 FVKESK. Measured with immunoSEQ multiplex PCR; TCRdb has only the in-frame clones, and not every one. The data show more than 65,000 clones, around nine tenths seen once. The TCR was taken from a human donor in good health. Some clones in this sample may be carry-over from other donors' samples. The chain uses TRBV14 and TRBJ2-7, with TRBD1 matching over 7 bases. The sample consisted of PBMCs. CDR3 sequence: CASSTRQGLEQYF. In DNA, the CDR3 is TGTGCCAGCAGCACCCGACAGGGTCTCGAGCAGTACTTC.